This T cell receptor beta chain came from a study of blood T cell repertoires in COVID-19. In the study's own analysis: The authors estimated nucleated cell counts from reference gene primer amplification. The method was immunoSEQ multiplex PCR; TCRdb's version includes in-frame clones alone and lacks a portion of them. That table gives V, J and clone size, and the DNA gave D and trimming. Among 150,000 to 200,000 clones listed, over 80% were seen once. In its sample, this clone was seen once. This sequence originates from a man aged 65-85 years who had been exposed to COVID-19. The source material was PBMCs or T cells enriched from blood (not recorded which).

For the CDR3, the DNA is TGTGCCAGCAGCCAGGCGGGGGATCTTCGGAACGAGCAGTACTTC. Residues: CASSQAGDLRNEQYF. The chain links TRBV5-4 to TRBJ2-7; 7 bases line up with TRBD2. With 4 bases clipped from V and 5 bases from J, the junction kept 12 bases outside the gene matches. The V gene's germline CDR1 is SGHNT and CDR2 YYREEE (reference sequence). The CDR3 length is 15 residues.